This record looks at one T cell receptor (beta chain) sequence and its context. What it binds is not known. The data are from a study of CD8+ T cells in alopecia areata. Study-wide findings and caveats: As there was one nonresponder, how baseline CD8+ expansion relates to response remains uncertain.

Once RNA had been extracted, it was reverse transcribed into cDNA to act as the sequencing template. Profiling relied on immunoSEQ multiplex PCR, and the TCRdb table lists in-frame clones only, not all of them. The sample includes some 160,000 clones, about two thirds seen only once; the top ten take over 0.85%. The ends were cut back, 4 bases at V and 2 bases at J, with 12 bases in the middle. Germline loops: CDR1 LGHNA, CDR2 YNFKEQ. The CDR3 covers 16 residues. Treatment reported: oral pan-JAK inhibitor, 5-10 mg twice daily. This sequence was found in a human donor with alopecia areata. The rearrangement uses TRBV4-2 and TRBJ2-6, with D perhaps TRBD1 or TRBD2 (5 bases each). The material was CD4+ T cells sorted from blood, obtained at week 4, from a patient treated with tofacitinib. Here the CDR3 reads CASSLSWGTGANVLTF. The CDR3 DNA reads as TGTGCCAGCAGCCTCAGCTGGGGGACTGGGGCCAACGTCCTGACTTTC.